Shown below are 14 T cell receptor beta chains from a single sample sequenced in a study of beta chain features in type 1 diabetes. Regarding the study as a whole: TCRB CDR3s from Type 1 diabetes patients were moderately but significantly shorter in all four CD4+ subsets.

Their target antigens are unknown. Since all of the isolated RNA was reverse transcribed, expressed TCRB transcripts were what got sequenced. Generated by immunoSEQ multiplex PCR, the TCRdb table keeps only in-frame clones and is missing some. In the table there are more than 250,000 clones, 20% to 25% of which are singletons. Sequences were obtained from naive CD4+ T cells from blood. Receptors originate from a woman younger than 45 with type 1 diabetes.

The chain has TRBV19 and TRBJ1-1; no firm D call. V lost 3 bases, J lost 1 base, and 12 bases lay in between. The CDR3 totals 15 residues. Germline CDR1 and CDR2: LNHDA and SQIVND (reference sequence). As DNA, the CDR3 is TGTGCCAGTAGTATGGGCAGCGAGGGGAACACTGAAGCTTTCTTT. Residues: CASSMGSEGNTEAFF.

The V and J genes are TRBV5-6 and TRBJ1-1; D unresolved. CDR1 and CDR2 (germline): SGHDT, YYEEEE. CDR3 length: 13 residues. Trimming removed 1 base from V and 9 bases from J, with 13 bases in between. The chain's CDR3 is CASSLRVLNQAFF. In DNA form, the CDR3 reads TGTGCCAGCAGCTTGCGGGTACTCAATCAAGCTTTCTTT.

This chain links TRBV12-5 with TRBJ2-3; tentatively, D is TRBD2 (5 bases). The CDR3 extends over 13 amino acids. Germline assignment: CDR1 LGHNT and CDR2 FRNRAP. V was shortened by 6 bases and J by 10 bases, with 17 bases between the two germline ends. The DNA for the CDR3 is TGTGCTAGTGGGATGGTGGCGGCGGGTGCGCAGTATTTT. Amino acid sequence: CASGMVAAGAQYF.

CDR3 loop: CASSPTPRDSGANVLTF. CDR3 DNA: TGCGCCAGCAGTCCCACCCCCAGGGACTCTGGGGCCAACGTCCTGACTTTC. The rearrangement uses TRBV5-1 and TRBJ2-6; a possible D gene is TRBD1 (5 bases). CDR1 is SGHRS and CDR2 is YFSETQ in the germline V gene. Trimming took 5 bases from V and 0 from J, leaving 15 bases between them. The CDR3 runs 17 residues.

This clone showed up just a few times. V usage is TRBV28 and J usage is TRBJ2-1; 13 positions agree with TRBD2. There are 16 residues in the CDR3. Germline V gene lookup returns CDR1 MDHEN and CDR2 SYDVKM. Trimming cost V 2 bases and J 5 bases; bases outside gene matches: 3. CDR3 sequence: CASSLTGLAGDNEQFF. In nucleotides, the CDR3 is TGTGCCAGCAGTTTAACCGGACTAGCGGGAGACAATGAGCAGTTCTTC.

In the case of this clone: The same CDR3 is also encoded by other DNA sequences in this sample. The chain couples TRBV7-9 to TRBJ1-2; 10 nucleotides agree with TRBD1. The CDR3 loop spans 14 amino acids. Trimming at V came to 6 bases and at J to 2 bases, leaving 3 bases not matched to a gene. Germline-derived CDR1 and CDR2 are SEHNR and FQNEAQ (reference sequence). The CDR3, as DNA: TGTGCCAGCAGTCCGGGACAGGGGAACTATGGCTACACCTTC. This encodes CASSPGQGNYGYTF.

This rearrangement joins TRBV29-1 to TRBJ2-3; 11 positions agree with TRBD1. This CDR3 has 14 amino acids. The V segment lost 8 bases and the J segment 5 bases; nucleotides outside the gene matches: 9. CDR1 and CDR2 (germline): SQVTM, ANQGSEA. CDR3 loop: CSSQRDRGIDTQYF. In DNA, the CDR3 is TGCAGCTCCCAACGGGACAGGGGGATAGATACGCAGTATTTT.

This clone came up a few times. J is TRBJ1-2 and V is TRBV30; tentatively, D is TRBD1 (6 bases). V was cut by 1 base and J by 6 bases, with 12 bases left in between. The CDR3 is made up of 13 amino acids. The V gene's germline CDR1 is GTSNPN and CDR2 SVGIG (reference sequence). The CDR3 reads CAWSAAEGDGYTF. The CDR3 DNA sequence: TGTGCCTGGAGTGCCGCAGAGGGGGATGGCTACACCTTC.

This clone was observed a handful of times. This rearrangement joins TRBV6-6 to TRBJ1-5; 7 bases agree with TRBD1. V was clipped by 6 bases and J by 10 bases; unmatched bases: 6. From germline, CDR1 is MNHNY and CDR2 SVGAGI (reference sequence). This CDR3 spans 12 amino acids. Here the CDR3 reads CASSTQGNPQHF. CDR3 in DNA: TGTGCCAGCAGCACACAGGGGAATCCCCAGCATTTT.

This clone was found a few times. The chain links TRBV28 to TRBJ1-2; D remains ambiguous. CDR3 size: 11 residues. V was trimmed by 3 bases and J by 5 bases, leaving 4 bases between them. CDR1 is MDHEN and CDR2 is SYDVKM in the germline V gene. The CDR3 sequence: CASSLRYGYTF. CDR3 nucleotide sequence: TGTGCCAGCAGTTTGAGATATGGCTACACCTTC.

V usage is TRBV9 and J usage is TRBJ2-1; 14 nucleotides agree with TRBD2. Germline V gives CDR1 SGDLS, CDR2 YYNGEE. This CDR3 spans 16 amino acids. Trimming cost V 3 bases and J 6 bases; bases outside gene matches: 5. The CDR3 DNA is TGTGCCAGCAGCGAAACAGGGACTAGCGGGAGCAATGAGCAGTTCTTC. This sequence encodes CASSETGTSGSNEQFF.

The chain uses TRBV7-9 and TRBJ2-5, with D hard to call. Per the germline V gene, CDR1 is SEHNR and CDR2 is FQNEAQ (reference sequence). The CDR3 consists of 13 residues. Deletions cut 3 bases from V and 0 bases from J, with 5 bases between. CDR3: CASSFVYQETQYF. The CDR3 DNA sequence: TGTGCCAGCAGCTTTGTCTACCAAGAGACCCAGTACTTC.

This clone has more than one count but fewer than ten. CDR3 sequence reads: CASSQEGLGTDTQYF. DNA for the CDR3: TGTGCCAGCAGCCAAGAAGGACTTGGAACAGATACGCAGTATTTT. The gene calls are TRBV14 and TRBJ2-3, with TRBD2 as a possible D gene (5 bases). The V gene lost 0 bases and the J gene lost 3 bases, with 10 bases spanning the gap. The CDR3 loop spans 15 amino acids. Germline loops: CDR1 SGHDN, CDR2 FVKESK.

CDR3 region: CAWSVASGRATDTQYF. The CDR3 coding sequence is TGTGCCTGGAGTGTAGCCAGCGGGAGGGCCACAGATACGCAGTATTTT. The chain carries TRBV30 and TRBJ2-3; 10 nucleotides line up with TRBD2. V shed 0 bases and J 2 bases; nucleotides not matched to a gene: 5. Per germline, CDR1 GTSNPN and CDR2 SVGIG (reference sequence). The CDR3 totals 16 residues.